The 21 T cell receptor beta chains listed next were all sequenced from one sample in a study of beta chain features in type 1 diabetes. All of the isolated RNA was reverse transcribed, so expressed TCRB transcripts were sequenced. TCRdb keeps only in-frame clones here, not all; method: immunoSEQ multiplex PCR. The table shows roughly 350,000 clones, with approximately 10% occurring only once. The sample consisted of naive CD4+ T cells from blood. These receptors all stem from a woman aged 25 to 39 in good health.

This clone was detected a few times. The chain combines TRBV30 with TRBJ2-1; the D gene is possibly TRBD2 (5 bases). V was pared by 0 bases and J by 6 bases, with 15 bases between. The CDR3 contains 15 residues. The germline CDR1 and CDR2 sequences are GTSNPN and SVGIG (reference sequence). The CDR3 nucleotides are TGTGCCTGGAGTGTACGGGGTCTGGTCGGCAATGAGCAGTTCTTC. It is translated as CAWSVRGLVGNEQFF.

The rearrangement uses TRBV30 and TRBJ1-1; perhaps TRBD1 as D (5 bases). This CDR3 region has 13 residues. Germline V gene lookup returns CDR1 GTSNPN and CDR2 SVGIG (reference sequence). The germline V and J ends were trimmed by 2 bases and 1 base, with 8 bases remaining between them. The DNA of the CDR3 is TGTGCCTGGAGTAGAACAGGGAACACTGAAGCTTTCTTT. As protein: CAWSRTGNTEAFF.

The chain is built from TRBV28 and TRBJ1-2, with unresolved D. Trimming pared 11 bases from V and 6 bases from J, leaving 13 bases between. Germline-derived CDR1 and CDR2 are MDHEN and SYDVKM. The CDR3 has 11 residues. The CDR3 bases are TGTGCCTCCGCCCGGGGAGATGGCTACACCTTC. Translation: CASARGDGYTF.

There are a few counts of this clone. This chain's CDR3 is CASSYAEGLLGEQYF. In nucleotides, the CDR3 is TGTGCCAGCAGTTACGCGGAGGGACTTTTGGGCGAGCAGTACTTC. The rearrangement links TRBV6-6 to TRBJ2-7; tentative D call: TRBD2 (6 bases). Trimming pared 2 bases from V and 6 bases from J, leaving 17 bases between. CDR1 and CDR2 from the germline V gene are MNHNY and SVGAGI (reference sequence). The CDR3 totals 15 residues.

This clone was seen a few times. This chain uses TRBV7-9 with TRBJ2-1, with 8 bases that match TRBD2. V shed 5 bases and J 8 bases; nucleotides not matched to a gene: 2. Germline-derived CDR1 and CDR2 are SEHNR and FQNEAQ (reference sequence). CDR3 length equals 12 residues. The CDR3 DNA reads TGTGCCAGCAGCCGGGGACTAGATGAGCAGTTCTTC. The encoded protein is CASSRGLDEQFF.

The gene calls are TRBV7-3 and TRBJ2-7; 9 bases fit TRBD1. Germline V lookup: CDR1 SGHTA, CDR2 FQGTGA. The CDR3 is 15 amino acids. V dropped 5 bases and J dropped 2; count of bases not matched to a gene: 7. This CDR3 reads CASSAGQGNTYEQYF. CDR3 in DNA: TGTGCCAGCAGCGCTGGACAGGGGAACACCTACGAGCAGTACTTC.

In its sample, this clone was seen a few times. The same CDR3 arises from other DNA sequences in this sample as well. This chain uses TRBV9 with TRBJ2-1, with D possibly matching TRBD2 (6 bases). The CDR3 is 15 amino acids. Trimming shortened V by 4 bases and J by 0 bases, and 11 bases separated the two germline ends. Per the germline V gene, CDR1 is SGDLS and CDR2 is YYNGEE. This CDR3 reads CASSLSGSSYNEQFF. The CDR3 region has the DNA TGTGCCAGCAGCCTTAGCGGCAGCTCCTACAATGAGCAGTTCTTC.

There are a few counts of this clone. J is TRBJ2-7 and V is TRBV7-2; 9 bases match TRBD1. Germline assignment: CDR1 SGHTA and CDR2 FQGNSA. This CDR3 is 16 amino acids long. The ends lost 0 bases at V and 1 base at J; junction bases unmatched: 4. In nucleotides, the CDR3 is TGTGCCAGCAGCTTAGCCACAGGACAGGGGTCCTACGAGCAGTACTTC. It encodes CASSLATGQGSYEQYF.

Only a few counts were recorded for this clone. The gene calls are TRBV5-1 and TRBJ1-1; D is ambiguous. V was clipped by 0 bases and J by 2 bases, with 8 bases between them. The germline gives CDR1 SGHRS, CDR2 YFSETQ. This CDR3 region has 14 residues. The CDR3 reads CASSLDRSNTEAFF. The DNA of the CDR3 is TGCGCCAGCAGCTTGGATCGGTCCAACACTGAAGCTTTCTTT. Full variable domain (missing parts from reference TRBV5-1 and TRBJ1-1): KAGVTQTPRYLIKTRGQQVTLSCSPISGHRSVSWYQQTPGQGLQFLFEYFSETQRNKGNFPGRFSGRQFSNSRSEMNVSTLELGDSALYLCASSLDRSNTEAFFGQGTRLTVV.

The sample holds a few counts of this clone. This chain uses TRBV11-2 with TRBJ2-2, with a possible D match to TRBD1 (6 bases). Trimming removed 5 bases from V and 6 bases from J, with 22 bases in between. Germline assignment: CDR1 SGHAT and CDR2 FQNNGV. There are 17 residues in the CDR3. The chain's CDR3 is CASSRIQGIGKAGELFF. The CDR3 region has the DNA TGTGCCAGCAGCAGAATACAGGGTATCGGGAAAGCCGGGGAGCTGTTTTTT. The complete variable domain, with remaining parts taken from reference TRBV11-2 and TRBJ2-2, reads EAGVAQSPRYKIIEKRQSVAFWCNPISGHATLYWYQQILGQGPKLLIQFQNNGVVDDSQLPKDRFSAERLKGVDSTLKIQPAKLEDSAVYLCASSRIQGIGKAGELFFGEGSRLTVL.

The rearrangement uses TRBV18 and TRBJ2-7; 7 bases agree with TRBD1. Germline V lookup: CDR1 KGHSH, CDR2 LQKENI. The CDR3 sequence is 17 residues long. The junction had 12 bases not matched to a gene; V was cut back by 2 bases and J by 2 bases. In nucleotides, the CDR3 is TGTGCCAGCTCACCATCGGCTGGGACAGCGACTCCCTACGAGCAGTACTTC. It codes for CASSPSAGTATPYEQYF.

The V gene is TRBV27, the J gene TRBJ2-7; TRBD2 is a possible D gene (5 bases). Trimming pared 5 bases from V and 5 bases from J, leaving 16 bases between. The germline V gene has CDR1 MNHEY and CDR2 SMNVEV (reference sequence). The CDR3 runs to 14 residues. Here the CDR3 reads CASSVTGVPHEQYF. The CDR3 DNA sequence: TGTGCCAGCAGTGTGACCGGGGTCCCACACGAGCAGTACTTC.

V and J are TRBV7-9 and TRBJ2-1; TRBD2 agrees at 10 bases. Germline assignment: CDR1 SEHNR and CDR2 FQNEAQ (reference sequence). The junction had 10 bases not matched to a gene; V was cut back by 4 bases and J by 1 base. The CDR3 is 18 residues long. Here the CDR3 reads CASSSAPGLAESYNEQFF. CDR3 in DNA: TGTGCCAGCAGCTCGGCCCCCGGACTAGCGGAATCCTACAATGAGCAGTTCTTC.

This clone has more than one count but fewer than ten. The chain carries TRBV25-1 and TRBJ1-5; TRBD1 aligns across 9 bases. V lost 3 bases to trimming and J lost 1 base; unmatched junction nucleotides: 4. Germline V gives CDR1 MGHDK, CDR2 SYGVNS. The CDR3 consists of 16 residues. CDR3 protein: CASSESDRGSNQPQHF. The CDR3 nucleotides are TGTGCCAGCAGTGAGTCGGACAGGGGAAGCAATCAGCCCCAGCATTTT.

V usage is TRBV7-9 and J usage is TRBJ2-1; weak D call: TRBD1 (6 bases). V dropped 6 bases and J dropped 11 bases, with 14 bases sitting between them. Germline V gives CDR1 SEHNR, CDR2 FQNEAQ (reference sequence). The length of the CDR3 is 12 residues. The CDR3 DNA reads as TGTGCCAGCAGTACAGGGCATAGCAAGCAGTTCTTC. Its translation is CASSTGHSKQFF. The variable domain in full, with the rest retrieved from reference TRBV7-9 and TRBJ2-1, is DTGVSQNPRHKITKRGQNVTFRCDPISEHNRLYWYRQTLGQGPEFLTYFQNEAQLEKSRLLSDRFSAERPKGSFSTLEIQRTEQGDSAMYLCASSTGHSKQFFGPGTRLTVL.

In its sample, this clone was seen a few times. The DNA of the CDR3 is TGTGCCAGCAGCGTGACGGGAGATACCGAGACCTACAATGAGCAGTTCTTC. Encoded protein: CASSVTGDTETYNEQFF. This chain connects TRBV9 to TRBJ2-1; D may be TRBD2 (6 bases). Trimming took 2 bases from V and 2 from J, leaving 17 bases between them. The germline CDR1 and CDR2 sequences are SGDLS and YYNGEE. This CDR3 region has 17 residues.

This clone has more than one count but fewer than ten. In DNA, the CDR3 is TGTGCCAGCAGCCAAGGGACAGGGGGCTCCTACGAGCAGTACTTC. Its protein product is CASSQGTGGSYEQYF. This chain joins TRBV13 and TRBJ2-7, with 11 bases fitting TRBD1. J lost 0 bases, V lost 5 bases, and 3 bases had no gene match. The CDR3 sequence is 15 residues long. Germline values: CDR1 PRHDT, CDR2 FYEKMQ (reference sequence).

This clone occurred a few times. In DNA, the CDR3 is TGTGCCAGCAGTTACTCGGGGCTCGAGAATGAGCAGTTCTTC. Translating gives CASSYSGLENEQFF. The chain has TRBV6-6 and TRBJ2-1; TRBD1 is a possible D gene (5 bases). The CDR3 sequence is 14 residues long. Germline V gene data show CDR1 as MNHNY and CDR2 as SVGAGI (reference sequence). V shed 0 bases and J shed 7 bases, with 10 bases lying between them.

The rearrangement uses TRBV28 and TRBJ1-2; D call uncertain. The V end lost 3 bases, the J end lost 4 bases, and 15 bases lay between the germline ends. The CDR3 is 15 residues long. Germline assignment: CDR1 MDHEN and CDR2 SYDVKM. The CDR3 sequence: CASSFGGIEAYGYTF. In DNA form, the CDR3 reads TGTGCCAGCAGTTTTGGAGGGATAGAGGCCTATGGCTACACCTTC.

The sample holds a few counts of this clone. This chain joins TRBV2 and TRBJ2-7; possible D gene TRBD1, 7 bases. Germline V gene data show CDR1 as SNHLY and CDR2 as FYNNEI. Trimming cost V 11 bases and J 6 bases, with 11 bases left between them. CDR3 size: 10 residues. The CDR3 sequence: CAHRGGEQYF. In nucleotides, the CDR3 is TGTGCCCACAGGGGAGGCGAGCAGTACTTC. The variable domain in full, completed from reference TRBV2 and TRBJ2-7, reads EPEVTQTPSHQVTQMGQEVILRCVPISNHLYFYWYRQILGQKVEFLVSFYNNEISEKSEIFDDQFSVERPDGSNFTLKIRSTKLEDSAMYFCAHRGGEQYFGPGTRLTVT.

The sample holds a few counts of this clone. The chain is built from TRBV7-9 and TRBJ2-5; D remains ambiguous. The CDR3 contains 12 residues. The V end lost 7 bases, the J end lost 5 bases, and 11 bases lay between the germline ends. The germline gives CDR1 SEHNR, CDR2 FQNEAQ (reference sequence). The CDR3 sequence is CASTLVQETQYF. In nucleotides, the CDR3 is TGTGCCAGCACTCTGGTTCAGGAGACCCAGTACTTC.